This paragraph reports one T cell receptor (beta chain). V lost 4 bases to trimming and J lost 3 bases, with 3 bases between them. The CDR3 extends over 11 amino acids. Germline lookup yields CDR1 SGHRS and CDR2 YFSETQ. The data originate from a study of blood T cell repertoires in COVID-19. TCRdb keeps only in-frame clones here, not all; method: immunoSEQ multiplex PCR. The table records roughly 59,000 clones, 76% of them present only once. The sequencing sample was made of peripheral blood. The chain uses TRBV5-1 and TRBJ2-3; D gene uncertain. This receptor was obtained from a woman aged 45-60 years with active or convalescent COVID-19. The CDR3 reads CASSRTDTQYF. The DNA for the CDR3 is TGCGCCAGCAGCCGGACAGATACGCAGTATTTT.